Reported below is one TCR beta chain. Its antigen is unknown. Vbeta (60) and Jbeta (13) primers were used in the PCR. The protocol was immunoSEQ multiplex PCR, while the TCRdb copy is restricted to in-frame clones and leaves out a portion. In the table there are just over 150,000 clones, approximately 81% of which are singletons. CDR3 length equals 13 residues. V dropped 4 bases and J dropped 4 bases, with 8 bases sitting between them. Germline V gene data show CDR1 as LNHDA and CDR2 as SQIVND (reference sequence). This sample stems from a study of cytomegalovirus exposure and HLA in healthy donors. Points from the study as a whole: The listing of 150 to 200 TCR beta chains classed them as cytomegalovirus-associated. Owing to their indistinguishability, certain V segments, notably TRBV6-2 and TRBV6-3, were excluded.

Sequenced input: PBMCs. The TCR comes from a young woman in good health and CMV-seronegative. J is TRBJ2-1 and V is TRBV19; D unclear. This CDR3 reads CASSKARYNEQFF. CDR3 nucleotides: TGTGCCAGTAGTAAAGCTAGATACAATGAGCAGTTCTTC.